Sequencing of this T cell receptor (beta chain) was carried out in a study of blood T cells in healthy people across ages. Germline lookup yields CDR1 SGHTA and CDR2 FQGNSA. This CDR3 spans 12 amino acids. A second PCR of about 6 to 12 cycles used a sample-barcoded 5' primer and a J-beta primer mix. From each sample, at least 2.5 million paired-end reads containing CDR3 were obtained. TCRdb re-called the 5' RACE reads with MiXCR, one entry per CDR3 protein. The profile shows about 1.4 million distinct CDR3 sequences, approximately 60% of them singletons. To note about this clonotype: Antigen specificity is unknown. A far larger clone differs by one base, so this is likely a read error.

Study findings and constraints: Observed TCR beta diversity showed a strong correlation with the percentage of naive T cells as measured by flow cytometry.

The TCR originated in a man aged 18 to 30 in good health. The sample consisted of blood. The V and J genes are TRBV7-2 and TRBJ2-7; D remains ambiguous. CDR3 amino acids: CAGSLSGYEQYF. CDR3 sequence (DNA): TGTGCCGGCAGCTTATCCGGCTACGAGCAGTACTTC.